These 21 T cell receptor beta chains were all obtained from the same sample, sequenced in a study of T cells after yellow fever vaccination (dated by TCRdb to about 2019). Libraries were built with 5' RACE. Sequencing was carried out with an Illumina HiSeq 2500. Through fastp at Q25 and MiXCR, TCRdb rebuilt clones from the public reads, retaining in-frame beta chains. Merged by CDR3 protein, the rows form single entries marked with the most common genes and DNA. For this sample the table gives tens of thousands of distinct CDR3 sequences, of which less than 5.5% were detected only once. The leading ten clones occupy about 40% of the sample. The treatment or condition label here, explained by the study, means: live attenuated yellow fever vaccine strain. Sequenced material: CD8+ T cells sorted from PBMCs, taken 10 days after the yellow fever booster vaccination. The source is a man aged 25 to 40 who received the YFV17D yellow fever vaccine.

This clonotype was observed a handful of times. This chain joins TRBV20-1 and TRBJ1-3; 8 nucleotides align to TRBD1. This CDR3 is built from 15 residues. In germline, CDR1 is DFQATT, CDR2 SNEGSKA (reference sequence). Trimming removed 5 bases from V and 4 bases from J; junction bases left unmatched: 10. Written as DNA, the CDR3 is TGCAGTGCTCCCGGGTCGACAGGGGTCGGAAACACCATATATTTT. Amino acid sequence: CSAPGSTGVGNTIYF.

This clonotype has a count of ten or more. The V gene is TRBV6-5, the J gene TRBJ2-1; 7 bases align to TRBD2. This CDR3 is built from 15 residues. Germline V gives CDR1 MNHEY, CDR2 SVGAGI. After removal of 4 bases from V and 7 bases from J, the junction contained 10 bases not matched to a gene. The CDR3 reads CASSSEPGLPNEQFF. The CDR3 DNA follows: TGTGCCAGCAGTTCCGAACCGGGACTACCGAATGAGCAGTTCTTC.

Worth noting for this clonotype: This may come from a read error, since a much larger clone is one base off. This chain uses TRBV6-1 with TRBJ2-7; 11 bases are shared with TRBD2. This CDR3 spans 16 amino acids. Losses at the gene ends were 5 bases for V and 5 bases for J; bases not matched to a gene: 11. Germline V gene sequence: CDR1 MNHNS, CDR2 SASEGT. The CDR3 DNA is TGTGCCAGCAGTACACAGCCTAGCGGGAGGATCAACGAGCAGTACTTC. This gives the protein CASSTQPSGRINEQYF.

This clonotype was counted at least ten times. The chain is built from TRBV15 and TRBJ2-3; tentative D call: TRBD2 (7 bases). This CDR3 has 15 amino acids. The V end lost 5 bases, the J end lost 4 bases, and 16 bases lay between the germline ends. In germline, CDR1 is LNHNV, CDR2 YYDKDF (reference sequence). The CDR3, as DNA: TGTGCCACCAGCGTCTTGGGGGCGGGAGCAGATACGCAGTATTTT. It specifies CATSVLGAGADTQYF. Combining the CDR3 with reference TRBV15 and TRBJ2-3 gives the whole variable domain DAMVIQNPRYQVTQFGKPVTLSCSQTLNHNVMYWYQQKSSQAPKLLFHYYDKDFNNEADTPDNFQSRRPNTSFCFLDIRSPGLGDTAMYLCATSVLGAGADTQYFGPGTRLTVL.

In its sample, this clonotype was seen many times. The V call is TRBV11-2, the J call TRBJ2-2, with 7 bases matching TRBD2. V gave up 5 bases and J gave up 0 bases; unmatched junction bases: 6. The CDR3 is 16 amino acids. Germline lookup yields CDR1 SGHAT and CDR2 FQNNGV. The CDR3 DNA follows: TGTGCCAGCAGCATCGAACTAGCGTCGAACACCGGGGAGCTGTTTTTT. This sequence encodes CASSIELASNTGELFF.

This clonotype was seen ten or more times. This rearrangement joins TRBV6-5 to TRBJ2-3; 7 nucleotides agree with TRBD1. CDR3 length equals 17 residues. Germline loops: CDR1 MNHEY, CDR2 SVGAGI. V was clipped by 0 bases and J by 2 bases; unmatched bases: 8. CDR3 amino acids: CASSYSSRGLNTDTQYF. CDR3 bases: TGTGCCAGCAGTTACTCGAGCAGGGGGTTAAACACAGATACGCAGTATTTT.

At least ten counts were recorded for this clonotype. The rearrangement links TRBV6-2 or TRBV6-3 to TRBJ2-7; D may be TRBD1 or TRBD2 (5 bases each). Deletions cut 6 bases from V and 2 bases from J, with 11 bases between. This CDR3 is built from 13 residues. Germline V lookup: CDR1 MNHEY, CDR2 SVGEGT. In DNA form, the CDR3 reads TGTGCCAGCAGCCCGGGACGGACCTACGAGCAGTACTTC. Translating gives CASSPGRTYEQYF.

This clonotype was detected only a few times. The chain has TRBV13 and TRBJ2-7; weak D call: TRBD2 (6 bases). Germline CDR1 is PRHDT and CDR2 is FYEKMQ (reference sequence). The CDR3 is 14 amino acids. The germline V and J ends were trimmed by 8 bases and 7 bases, with 21 bases remaining between them. CDR3 amino acids: CASYLSGSLAEQYF. CDR3 bases: TGTGCCAGCTACCTCAGCGGGTCACTGGCAGAGCAGTACTTC.

This clonotype occurred a few times. The chain is built from TRBV20-1 and TRBJ2-7; 8 bases map to TRBD1. The ends lost 0 bases at V and 2 bases at J; junction bases unmatched: 6. The CDR3 contains 15 residues. Germline CDR1 DFQATT, CDR2 SNEGSKA (reference sequence). The CDR3 coding sequence is TGCAGTGCTAGAGAGGGGGCAGGGGGCACCTACGAGCAGTACTTC. Its protein product is CSAREGAGGTYEQYF.

This clonotype was recorded at least ten times. The rearrangement uses TRBV7-6 and TRBJ2-1, with 11 bases fitting TRBD2. J was trimmed by 9 bases and V by 3 bases; bases with no gene match: 4. Germline V lookup: CDR1 SGHVS, CDR2 FNYEAQ. The CDR3 is made up of 14 amino acids. The CDR3: CASSFVAGGFEQFF. DNA for the CDR3: TGTGCCAGCAGCTTTGTAGCGGGAGGGTTTGAGCAGTTCTTC. The full variable domain, with the rest looked up from reference TRBV7-6 and TRBJ2-1, is GAGVSQSPRYKVTKRGQDVALRCDPISGHVSLYWYRQALGQGPEFLTYFNYEAQQDKSGLPNDRFSAERPEGSISTLTIQRTEQRDSAMYRCASSFVAGGFEQFFGPGTRLTVL.

This clonotype was counted ten times or more. The rearrangement links TRBV5-1 to TRBJ2-1; D possibly corresponds to TRBD2 (6 bases). The CDR3 runs to 15 residues. The V end lost 0 bases, the J end lost 0 bases, and 7 bases lay between the germline ends. Per germline, CDR1 SGHRS and CDR2 YFSETQ. As DNA, the CDR3 is TGCGCCAGCAGCTTGGACGGGAGCTCCTACAATGAGCAGTTCTTC. This encodes CASSLDGSSYNEQFF.

The table lists this clonotype with many counts. The chain recombines TRBV27 with TRBJ2-1; no clear D gene. Trimming took off 7 bases at V and 4 bases at J, with 5 bases between the two ends. Germline V gene sequence: CDR1 MNHEY, CDR2 SMNVEV (reference sequence). This CDR3 contains 11 residues. The DNA for the CDR3 is TGTGCCAGCACAGGATACAATGAGCAGTTCTTC. Protein: CASTGYNEQFF.

This clonotype has a count of ten or more. V usage is TRBV3-1 and J usage is TRBJ2-5, with D perhaps matching TRBD2 (6 bases). CDR1 and CDR2 from the germline V gene are LGHDT and YNNKEL (reference sequence). This CDR3 has 15 amino acids. V gave up 7 bases and J gave up 2 bases, with 17 bases separating them. The CDR3 loop is CASKAWGGTQETQYF. As DNA, the CDR3 is TGTGCCAGCAAAGCTTGGGGAGGAACACAAGAGACCCAGTACTTC.

In this sample, this clonotype turned up many times. The gene calls are TRBV21-1 and TRBJ2-1; the listed D gene, TRBD2, was not tested against the DNA. TRBV21-1 is termed a pseudogene. CDR3 length equals 16 residues. CDR3 coding DNA: TGTGCCAGCAGCAACCCGACTAGCGGGAGGAGGAATGAGCAGTTCTTC. Its protein product is CASSNPTSGRRNEQFF.

This clonotype was observed a handful of times. V usage is TRBV6-1 and J usage is TRBJ2-1; the D call may be TRBD1 or TRBD2 (5 bases each). Trimming shortened V by 5 bases and J by 9 bases, and 14 bases separated the two germline ends. The CDR3 sequence is 13 residues long. Germline values: CDR1 MNHNS, CDR2 SASEGT. In DNA form, the CDR3 reads TGTGCCAGCAGTCCCGGTGGTGGGGGTGAGCAGTTCTTC. Translated: CASSPGGGGEQFF.

The table lists this clonotype with many counts. J is TRBJ2-1 and V is TRBV20-1; 9 bases agree with TRBD2. The germline CDR1 and CDR2 sequences are DFQATT and SNEGSKA (reference sequence). V was pared by 3 bases and J by 9 bases, with 6 bases of the junction left unmatched. The CDR3 runs to 13 residues. The CDR3 sequence: CSARGLAGSEQFF. CDR3 nucleotide sequence: TGCAGTGCTAGGGGACTAGCTGGAAGTGAGCAGTTCTTC.

This clonotype occurred many times. The CDR3 loop reads CASSLDRTSGYYEQYF. In DNA, the CDR3 is TGTGCCAGCAGCTTGGACCGGACTAGCGGATACTACGAGCAGTACTTC. The chain has TRBV7-2 and TRBJ2-7, with TRBD2 matching 10 bases. V shed 3 bases, J shed 3 bases, and the junction held 8 bases outside the gene matches. Germline V gene lookup returns CDR1 SGHTA and CDR2 FQGNSA. This CDR3 is 16 amino acids long.

This clonotype was counted ten times or more. The chain couples TRBV15 to TRBJ2-3; maybe TRBD2 (5 bases). This CDR3 spans 14 amino acids. V was pared by 2 bases and J by 11 bases, with 17 bases between. The germline gives CDR1 LNHNV, CDR2 YYDKDF (reference sequence). The DNA for the CDR3 is TGTGCCACCAGCAGACCTACGCTAGCTTATCAGCAGTATTTT. It encodes CATSRPTLAYQQYF. The whole variable domain, remainder taken from reference TRBV15 and TRBJ2-3, is DAMVIQNPRYQVTQFGKPVTLSCSQTLNHNVMYWYQQKSSQAPKLLFHYYDKDFNNEADTPDNFQSRRPNTSFCFLDIRSPGLGDTAMYLCATSRPTLAYQQYFGPGTRLTVL.

This clonotype was seen ten or more times. The chain is built from TRBV19 and TRBJ2-1; no clear D gene. This CDR3 has 13 residues. The V end lost 2 bases, the J end lost 6 bases, and 8 bases lay between the germline ends. Looked up from germline, CDR1 is LNHDA and CDR2 is SQIVND (reference sequence). This chain's CDR3 is CASSIRTVNEQFF. The DNA of the CDR3 is TGTGCCAGTAGTATAAGGACCGTCAATGAGCAGTTCTTC.

The sample holds many counts of this clonotype. The J gene is TRBJ2-7, the V gene TRBV7-9; a weak D match, TRBD1 (6 bases). Trimming stripped 2 bases from V and 5 bases from J, with 7 bases between. The CDR3 extends over 12 amino acids. Germline V CDR1 and CDR2: SEHNR, FQNEAQ (reference sequence). CDR3 coding DNA: TGTGCCAGCAGCTTAAGACAGGACGAGCAGTACTTC. It is translated as CASSLRQDEQYF.

This clonotype has a count of ten or more. The V gene is TRBV28, the J gene TRBJ1-5; D perhaps matches TRBD1 (5 bases). CDR1 is MDHEN, CDR2 SYDVKM, per germline. The CDR3 extends over 14 amino acids. V shed 6 bases and J shed 8 bases, with 17 bases lying between them. Here the CDR3 DNA reads TGTGCCAGCAGCGGGACTCTGCTCTTGGAGCCCCAGCATTTT. This encodes CASSGTLLLEPQHF.